Each of the 30 T cell receptor beta chains below was sequenced from the same sample in a study of cytomegalovirus exposure and HLA in healthy donors. It was with 60 Vbeta and 13 Jbeta primers that the PCR ran. The repertoire was sequenced with immunoSEQ multiplex PCR; TCRdb's copy has only in-frame clones and lacks some. The sample records about 120,000 clones, 81% being singletons. The sequenced sample was PBMCs. The origin of the receptors is a man between 18 and 35 years old in good health and CMV-seronegative.

The chain couples TRBV7-8 to TRBJ1-1; TRBD1 matches at 11 bases. The CDR3 consists of 15 residues. CDR1 is SGHVS, CDR2 FQNEAQ, per germline. Losses at the gene ends were 2 bases for V and 4 bases for J; bases not matched to a gene: 3. CDR3 sequence reads: CASSLLGTGGTEAFF. CDR3 in DNA: TGTGCCAGCAGCTTACTTGGGACAGGGGGCACTGAAGCTTTCTTT.

The chain carries TRBV27 and TRBJ2-2; D may be TRBD2 (5 bases). The CDR3 covers 16 residues. V was shortened by 6 bases and J by 7 bases, with 21 bases between the two germline ends. Germline V gene lookup returns CDR1 MNHEY and CDR2 SMNVEV (reference sequence). In DNA form, the CDR3 reads TGTGCCAGCAGCTACCTATCAGAGGGTGGTGGCGGGGAGCTGTTTTTT. Encoded protein: CASSYLSEGGGGELFF.

This chain links TRBV5-1 with TRBJ2-6; 7 nucleotides align to TRBD1. There are 15 residues in the CDR3. The trim removed 5 bases at V and 4 bases at J, leaving 6 bases unmatched. Germline loops: CDR1 SGHRS, CDR2 YFSETQ. The CDR3 sequence is CASRSGQAGANVLTF. CDR3 coding DNA: TGCGCCAGCAGATCCGGACAGGCAGGGGCCAACGTCCTGACTTTC.

This rearrangement joins TRBV7-9 to TRBJ1-6; D is perhaps TRBD1 (5 bases). There are 15 residues in the CDR3. Trimming stripped 0 bases from V and 7 bases from J, with 10 bases between. From germline, CDR1 is SEHNR and CDR2 FQNEAQ (reference sequence). The CDR3: CASSLAGAQNSPLHF. CDR3 in DNA: TGTGCCAGCAGCTTAGCAGGGGCCCAGAATTCACCCCTCCACTTT.

The rearrangement uses TRBV11-3 and TRBJ1-6; D is ambiguous. This CDR3 is built from 18 residues. From germline, CDR1 is SGHNT and CDR2 YENEEA. Between the trimmed V and J ends, which lost 1 base and 0 bases, there was a span of 13 bases. CDR3 nucleotides: TGTGCCAGCAGCTTAGTTACAGAACCGAGCTCCTATAATTCACCCCTCCACTTT. It translates to CASSLVTEPSSYNSPLHF.

This clone was observed a few times. The rearrangement joins TRBV4-2 to TRBJ2-7, with D unclear. The V end was cut by 2 bases, the J end by 2 bases, with 10 bases between. The CDR3 is 14 residues long. Germline lookup yields CDR1 LGHNA and CDR2 YNFKEQ. The CDR3 nucleotides are TGTGCCAGCAGCCAAACGCCGGGTACCTACGAGCAGTACTTC. This gives the protein CASSQTPGTYEQYF.

A few counts support this clone. The rearrangement joins TRBV5-6 to TRBJ2-7; 8 nucleotides agree with TRBD1. J gave up 2 bases and V 0 bases, and 4 bases lay outside the gene matches. Germline V lookup: CDR1 SGHDT, CDR2 YYEEEE. The CDR3 totals 15 residues. In DNA form, the CDR3 reads TGTGCCAGCAGCTTGGAAGGACAGGGTGCCTACGAGCAGTACTTC. Residues: CASSLEGQGAYEQYF.

This chain links TRBV27 with TRBJ2-2, with 10 bases aligning to TRBD2. Trimming cost V 4 bases and J 3 bases; bases outside gene matches: 2. CDR3 length: 15 amino acids. Germline V CDR1 and CDR2: MNHEY, SMNVEV (reference sequence). DNA for the CDR3: TGTGCCAGCAGTTCTAGCGGGGGTTACACCGGGGAGCTGTTTTTT. Translated: CASSSSGGYTGELFF.

J is TRBJ2-1 and V is TRBV11-2; 11 positions match TRBD1. CDR3 length: 16 amino acids. Germline V CDR1 and CDR2: SGHAT, FQNNGV. The J segment lost 2 bases and the V segment lost 5 bases, leaving 5 bases of the junction unmatched. DNA of the CDR3: TGTGCCAGCAGCCTACCGGGACAGGGGGCCTACAATGAGCAGTTCTTC. Protein sequence: CASSLPGQGAYNEQFF. Combining the CDR3 with reference TRBV11-2 and TRBJ2-1 gives the whole variable domain EAGVAQSPRYKIIEKRQSVAFWCNPISGHATLYWYQQILGQGPKLLIQFQNNGVVDDSQLPKDRFSAERLKGVDSTLKIQPAKLEDSAVYLCASSLPGQGAYNEQFFGPGTRLTVL.

The rearrangement links TRBV5-1 to TRBJ2-7, with 10 nucleotides matching TRBD2. The CDR3 is 18 amino acids. The V gene's germline CDR1 is SGHRS and CDR2 YFSETQ. Losses at the gene ends were 4 bases for V and 5 bases for J; bases not matched to a gene: 18. CDR3 nucleotide sequence: TGCGCCAGCAGCCCAATAGGTAGCGGGGGGCCCCCAGGGCACGAGCAGTACTTC. Translated, it gives CASSPIGSGGPPGHEQYF.

The chain employs TRBV15 and TRBJ2-1; perhaps TRBD2 as D (6 bases). Germline CDR1 and CDR2: LNHNV and YYDKDF (reference sequence). Between the trimmed V and J ends, which lost 9 bases and 7 bases, there was a span of 16 bases. This CDR3 region has 13 residues. In DNA, the CDR3 is TGTGCCACACTGGGCCTGGGGGGTAATGAGCAGTTCTTC. This encodes CATLGLGGNEQFF.

The V and J genes are TRBV7-2 and TRBJ1-6; no definite D call. CDR3 length equals 13 residues. CDR1 SGHTA and CDR2 FQGNSA come from the germline V gene. V shed 6 bases and J shed 7 bases, with 10 bases lying between them. CDR3 region: CASRAGNNSPLHF. CDR3 DNA: TGTGCCAGCAGGGCGGGGAACAATTCACCCCTCCACTTT.

CDR3 amino acids: CASSLQWQDEQFF. CDR3 DNA: TGTGCCAGCAGCTTACAGTGGCAAGATGAGCAGTTCTTC. The chain carries TRBV7-2 and TRBJ2-1; the D is unclear. V lost 2 bases, J lost 8 bases, and 10 bases lay in between. The CDR3 consists of 13 residues. Germline assignment: CDR1 SGHTA and CDR2 FQGNSA.

This clone has only a few counts. This chain uses TRBV27 with TRBJ2-7; 8 bases agree with TRBD1. The length of the CDR3 is 12 residues. Losses at the gene ends were 6 bases for V and 6 bases for J; bases not matched to a gene: 4. Germline V lookup: CDR1 MNHEY, CDR2 SMNVEV (reference sequence). CDR3 loop: CASSPTGGEQYF. The CDR3 DNA sequence: TGTGCCAGCAGCCCAACAGGGGGCGAGCAGTACTTC.

This clone was detected only a few times. CDR3 sequence reads: CASRPGGDYGYTF. In nucleotides, the CDR3 is TGTGCCAGCAGGCCAGGGGGTGACTATGGCTACACCTTC. This chain links TRBV6-6 with TRBJ1-2, with 7 bases aligning to TRBD1. This CDR3 comprises 13 residues. V trimming: 6 bases; J trimming: 3 bases; junction bases outside the gene matches: 4. Germline CDR1 MNHNY, CDR2 SVGAGI (reference sequence).

The chain recombines TRBV7-9 with TRBJ1-1; tentative D call: TRBD1 (5 bases). Trimming pared 2 bases from V and 8 bases from J, leaving 12 bases between. Per germline, CDR1 SEHNR and CDR2 FQNEAQ (reference sequence). This CDR3 comprises 13 residues. DNA for the CDR3: TGTGCCAGCAGCTTAATGGGGGGAGGCGAAGCTTTCTTT. Encoded protein: CASSLMGGGEAFF.

V gene TRBV13 combines with J gene TRBJ1-1; TRBD1 matches at 8 bases. The CDR3 loop spans 14 amino acids. V lost 6 bases, J lost 3 bases, and 6 bases stayed unmatched. CDR1 and CDR2 from the germline V gene are PRHDT and FYEKMQ (reference sequence). The CDR3 loop is CASSFRQGYTEAFF. The CDR3 DNA is TGTGCCAGCAGTTTTAGACAGGGGTACACTGAAGCTTTCTTT.

The V gene is TRBV19, the J gene TRBJ1-2; 7 bases are shared with TRBD1. Germline CDR1 is LNHDA and CDR2 is SQIVND (reference sequence). Trimming took 10 bases from V and 3 from J; bases not matched to a gene: 5. The CDR3 spans 12 residues. CDR3 in DNA: TGTGCCACCCTAGGGGGCTACTATGGCTACACCTTC. Translating gives CATLGGYYGYTF.

This clone was counted once. This chain joins TRBV6-1 and TRBJ1-5; unclear D gene. The V gene lost 1 base and the J gene lost 1 base, with 11 bases spanning the gap. Germline-derived CDR1 and CDR2 are MNHNS and SASEGT. The CDR3 is 16 amino acids. The CDR3 here is CASSEDRAGSNQPQHF. The CDR3 DNA is TGTGCCAGCAGTGAAGATAGGGCGGGGAGCAATCAGCCCCAGCATTTT.

This chain joins TRBV7-3 and TRBJ2-7, with 7 bases fitting TRBD1. This CDR3 has 14 amino acids. The J segment lost 5 bases and the V segment lost 2 bases, leaving 6 bases of the junction unmatched. CDR1 is SGHTA and CDR2 is FQGTGA in the germline V gene. CDR3 DNA: TGTGCCAGCAGCTTAGACGGGCAGGGGGACGAGCAGTACTTC. Translated: CASSLDGQGDEQYF.

This chain joins TRBV5-1 and TRBJ2-1; 11 nucleotides match TRBD2. The germline V gene has CDR1 SGHRS and CDR2 YFSETQ. This CDR3 contains 18 residues. The trim removed 3 bases at V and 0 bases at J, leaving 8 bases unmatched. The DNA of the CDR3 is TGCGCCAGCAGCTCGGGACTAGCGGATTCCAGCTCCTACAATGAGCAGTTCTTC. It specifies CASSSGLADSSSYNEQFF.

V is TRBV5-4 and J is TRBJ1-2, with 8 bases aligning to TRBD1. There are 14 residues in the CDR3. Trimming cost V 3 bases and J 8 bases; bases outside gene matches: 9. Germline-derived CDR1 and CDR2 are SGHNT and YYREEE (reference sequence). For the CDR3, the DNA is TGTGCCAGCAGCTGGGGGACAGGCGGGCGAGGCTACACCTTC. Encoded protein: CASSWGTGGRGYTF.

This clone was observed a handful of times. The CDR3 here is CATFKTPRGENYGYTF. The CDR3 DNA is TGTGCCACCTTTAAAACTCCCAGGGGAGAGAACTATGGCTACACCTTC. The chain employs TRBV10-3 and TRBJ1-2, with TRBD1 as a possible D gene (6 bases). This CDR3 is built from 16 residues. Looked up from germline, CDR1 is ENHRY and CDR2 is SYGVKD. Trimming shortened V by 10 bases and J by 2 bases, and 23 bases separated the two germline ends.

The V and J genes are TRBV19 and TRBJ2-2; 10 bases agree with TRBD1. CDR3 size: 17 residues. Germline lookup yields CDR1 LNHDA and CDR2 SQIVND (reference sequence). With V trimmed by 7 bases and J by 0 bases, 8 bases remained unmatched. CDR3 sequence reads: CASNPLGTGANTGELFF. The CDR3 DNA reads as TGTGCCAGTAACCCGCTTGGGACAGGGGCGAACACCGGGGAGCTGTTTTTT.

CDR3: CASSLLKDTGELFF. The DNA of the CDR3 is TGCGCCAGCAGCTTGCTAAAAGACACCGGGGAGCTGTTTTTT. The V and J genes are TRBV5-1 and TRBJ2-2, with D uncertain. CDR1 and CDR2 (germline): SGHRS, YFSETQ. The length of the CDR3 is 14 residues. Trimming took 1 base from V and 3 from J, leaving 7 bases between them.

In this sample, this clone turned up a few times. V and J are TRBV14 and TRBJ2-5, with a possible D match to TRBD2 (6 bases). CDR1 and CDR2 from the germline V gene are SGHDN and FVKESK. The CDR3 is 16 residues long. Deletions cut 3 bases from V and 5 bases from J, with 19 bases between. The CDR3 sequence: CASSHPNRRDGETQYF. DNA of the CDR3: TGTGCCAGCAGCCACCCTAATCGGCGGGATGGGGAGACCCAGTACTTC. The full variable domain, rest sourced from reference TRBV14 and TRBJ2-5, is EAGVTQFPSHSVIEKGQTVTLRCDPISGHDNLYWYRRVMGKEIKFLLHFVKESKQDESGMPNNRFLAERTGGTYSTLKVQPAELEDSGVYFCASSHPNRRDGETQYFGPGTRLLVL.

V is TRBV9 and J is TRBJ2-6; tentative D call: TRBD2 (5 bases). Germline V gives CDR1 SGDLS, CDR2 YYNGEE. This CDR3 is built from 14 residues. V was cut by 6 bases and J by 0 bases, with 7 bases left in between. The CDR3 here is CASNRDSGANVLTF. CDR3 in DNA: TGTGCCAGCAACCGGGACTCTGGGGCCAACGTCCTGACTTTC.

V usage is TRBV6-6 and J usage is TRBJ2-5; D gene ambiguous. This CDR3 has 11 residues. CDR1 is MNHNY, CDR2 SVGAGI, per germline (reference sequence). V gave up 5 bases and J gave up 4 bases, with 5 bases separating them. The CDR3 DNA reads as TGTGCCAGCAGTCCCCGAGAGACCCAGTACTTC. It translates to CASSPRETQYF.

The chain recombines TRBV6-5 with TRBJ1-5; 9 nucleotides agree with TRBD1. The CDR3 is 15 residues long. V trimming: 6 bases; J trimming: 5 bases; junction bases outside the gene matches: 8. Germline values: CDR1 MNHEY, CDR2 SVGAGI. The CDR3 DNA is TGTGCCAGCAGCCCGACAGGGGGAAGGGATCAGCCCCAGCATTTT. As protein: CASSPTGGRDQPQHF.

The CDR3 DNA is TGTGCCAGTAGTCCCGACACCACCGGGGAGCTGTTTTTT. As protein: CASSPDTTGELFF. This chain joins TRBV19 and TRBJ2-2; D unclear. The germline CDR1 and CDR2 sequences are LNHDA and SQIVND (reference sequence). There are 13 residues in the CDR3. Trimming shortened V by 5 bases and J by 4 bases, and 8 bases separated the two germline ends.